Below, one T cell receptor beta chain is given with its context. Germline CDR1 is MNHEY and CDR2 is SVGEGT. The V and J ends lost 1 base and 5 bases respectively, with 9 bases between them. This CDR3 region has 13 residues. This record comes from a study of blood T cell repertoires in COVID-19. For the study at large: Acute-phase and convalescent COVID-19 samples originated in the United States, Italy and Spain.

Per the original methods: It was from reference gene primer amplification that nucleated cell counts were estimated. Here immunoSEQ multiplex PCR was the method, and the copy in TCRdb shows in-frame clones only, minus some. V, J and clone size reflect that table, while D and trimming were determined from the DNA. The data show about 110,000 clones, with approximately 81% seen just once and 2.1% held by the top ten. This sequence joins TRBV6-2 or TRBV6-3 and TRBJ2-7; a possible D gene is TRBD2 (5 bases). The TCR comes from a human donor in a cohort sampled during active COVID-19. The specimen sequenced was peripheral blood. The chain's CDR3 is CASSYFSGNEQYF. As DNA, the CDR3 is TGTGCCAGCAGTTACTTTTCGGGGAACGAGCAGTACTTC.